A single T cell receptor (beta chain) is shown here with its context. The data were obtained in a study of blood T cell repertoires in COVID-19. The CDR3 runs to 15 residues. The V end was cut by 3 bases, the J end by 1 base, with 10 bases between. Germline V gene lookup returns CDR1 SEHNR and CDR2 FQNEAQ (reference sequence). TCRdb keeps only in-frame clones here, not all; method: immunoSEQ multiplex PCR. The sample consists of 300,000 to 350,000 clones, roughly 85% of them appearing once. Sequencing input: PBMCs or T cells enriched from blood (not recorded which). This TCR was sampled from a man aged 30 to 39 who had recovered from COVID-19. This sequence joins TRBV7-9 and TRBJ2-1; D is perhaps TRBD2 (6 bases). The CDR3 DNA reads TGTGCCAGCAGCTTCGGGGGTAGGTCCTACAATGAGCAGTTCTTC. Amino acids: CASSFGGRSYNEQFF.